This record covers a single T cell receptor (beta chain). The target antigen is unknown. The CDR3 loop spans 11 amino acids. Germline trimming cut 4 bases from V and 7 bases from J; bases unmatched to any gene: 3. Germline CDR1 reads DFQATT; CDR2 reads SNEGSKA (reference sequence). These data are taken from a study of identical twins. Using its own MiXCR run on the 5' RACE reads, TCRdb lists one record per CDR3 protein. The sample lists approximately 700,000 distinct CDR3 sequences; approximately 18% were seen once. Regarding the study as a whole: The presence of invariant MAIT and iNKT cells could partly confound analyses of zero-insertion sequences. Weaker excess sharing between twins was seen in beta out-of-frame sequences.

Another study also made use of these data, one on T cells expressing NK-cell markers. That publication notes: Restriction of sorting to alpha-beta TCR T cells was accomplished in several experiments using an anti-gamma-delta TCR antibody. As a fraction of CD8+ T cells, dominant NKG2C+ clonotypes reached about 1.0-8% in 5 to 7 donors.

Sequencing used PBMCs. J is TRBJ1-1 and V is TRBV20-1; 7 bases line up with TRBD1. The clonotype was recovered from a woman between 18 and 29 years old in good health. The CDR3 protein is CSAKRDSEAFF. In DNA form, the CDR3 reads TGCAGTGCTAAGAGGGACAGTGAAGCTTTCTTT.